The 22 T cell receptor beta chains given below trace back to one sample, sequenced in a study of T cells in Graves' hyperthyroidism and ophthalmopathy (dated by TCRdb to between 2018 and 2021). The receptor library was made with multiplex PCR. Sequencing was carried out with an Illumina HiSeq 2000. The TCR beta CDR3 regions were amplified from the RNA transcripts. The TCR CDR3 was subjected to a first round of RT-PCR using the HTBI primer set and the Qiagen OneStep RT-PCR kit. TCRdb redid the processing of the public reads, applying fastp at Q25 and MiXCR, and retained in-frame beta chains. Entries are consolidated by CDR3 protein sequence, retaining the most common genes and DNA. The table for this sample lists roughly 500,000 distinct CDR3 sequences; roughly a sixth of them were counted only once. Jointly, the top ten make up approximately 30% of the sample. Sequenced sample: blood. The receptors come from a woman in her twenties or thirties with Graves' ophthalmopathy.

This clonotype occurred many times. The chain combines TRBV18 with TRBJ2-2; unclear D gene. Germline loops: CDR1 KGHSH, CDR2 LQKENI. This CDR3 contains 15 residues. V lost 1 base, J lost 3 bases, and 9 bases lay in between. The chain's CDR3 is CASSPLGGDTGELFF. The CDR3 nucleotides read TGTGCCAGCTCACCACTCGGTGGGGACACCGGGGAGCTGTTTTTT.

The rearrangement joins TRBV6-1 to TRBJ2-7, with D uncertain. Germline loops: CDR1 MNHNS, CDR2 SASEGT. This CDR3 has 16 residues. Trimming stripped 4 bases from V and 0 bases from J, with 16 bases between. The CDR3 protein is CASSGRFRASSYEQYF. CDR3 in DNA: TGTGCCAGCAGTGGACGGTTTCGGGCCTCCTCCTACGAGCAGTACTTC.

The V call is TRBV28, the J call TRBJ2-1; 10 nucleotides agree with TRBD2. V lost 3 bases and J lost 7; bases outside the gene matches: 6. The CDR3 extends over 15 amino acids. Germline loops: CDR1 MDHEN, CDR2 SYDVKM. The CDR3 bases are TGTGCCAGCAGTTTTTCTAGCGGGAGCCTTAATGAGCAGTTCTTC. It is translated as CASSFSSGSLNEQFF.

This clonotype was recorded at least ten times. The chain employs TRBV13 and TRBJ1-2; D is undetermined. This CDR3 comprises 22 residues. Germline CDR1 reads PRHDT; CDR2 reads FYEKMQ (reference sequence). With 2 bases removed from V and 3 bases from J, the gap between germline ends came to 34 bases. CDR3 DNA: TGTGCCAGCAGCTTATCATGGTATGGCCAGAGAGACGTGACGGAGGGTTACTATGGCTACACCTTC. Its protein product is CASSLSWYGQRDVTEGYYGYTF.

This clonotype has just one count. The chain links TRBV6-2 or TRBV6-3 to TRBJ2-2, with 9 bases aligning to TRBD1. From germline, CDR1 is MNHEY and CDR2 SVGEGT. V shed 6 bases and J 8 bases; nucleotides not matched to a gene: 19. CDR3 length: 18 residues. CDR3 coding DNA: TGTGCCAGCAGCCCCGTCGTGGGACAGGGAGCCTTGAGGGGGGAGCTGTTTTTT. It is translated as CASSPVVGQGALRGELFF.

This clonotype was detected only a few times. The CDR3 DNA reads as TGTGCCATTCCGGGACTAGCTGGCAATGAGCAGTTCTTC. This codes for CAIPGLAGNEQFF. The chain carries TRBV7-9 and TRBJ2-1, with 9 bases matching TRBD2. The V and J ends lost 10 bases and 6 bases, in that order; junction bases with no gene match: 7. This CDR3 has 13 amino acids. CDR1 SEHNR and CDR2 FQNEAQ come from the germline V gene (reference sequence).

The V gene is TRBV5-1, the J gene TRBJ1-1, with 11 bases that match TRBD1. Germline CDR1 is SGHRS and CDR2 is YFSETQ. This CDR3 region has 17 residues. The V segment lost 4 bases and the J segment 1 base; nucleotides outside the gene matches: 9. Here the CDR3 reads CASSRDRGNWGNTEAFF. The CDR3 DNA is TGCGCCAGCAGCCGGGACAGGGGGAATTGGGGGAACACTGAAGCTTTCTTT.

V usage is TRBV18 and J usage is TRBJ2-7, with TRBD1 matching 11 bases. V lost 6 bases to trimming and J lost 3 bases; unmatched junction nucleotides: 10. CDR1 KGHSH and CDR2 LQKENI come from the germline V gene. CDR3 length: 16 residues. The CDR3 reads CASSRPRGQGGYEQYF. DNA for the CDR3: TGTGCCAGCTCGAGACCCAGGGGACAGGGGGGCTACGAGCAGTACTTC.

J is TRBJ2-5 and V is TRBV9; TRBD1 aligns across 10 bases. Losses at the gene ends were 3 bases for V and 3 bases for J; bases not matched to a gene: 8. Germline V CDR1 and CDR2: SGDLS, YYNGEE. The CDR3 runs 16 residues. In DNA, the CDR3 is TGTGCCAGCAGCGCCTATACCGGGACAGGGGAAGAGACCCAGTACTTC. Translation gives CASSAYTGTGEETQYF.

Of note for this clonotype: A much larger clone lies one base from this, so it may be a read error. The rearrangement uses TRBV28 and TRBJ2-5; D might be TRBD1 (6 bases). From germline, CDR1 is MDHEN and CDR2 SYDVKM. CDR3 length: 15 amino acids. V was pared by 0 bases and J by 5 bases, with 13 bases between. CDR3 region: CASSLWTGVHETQYF. The CDR3 region has the DNA TGTGCCAGCAGTTTATGGACAGGCGTCCACGAGACCCAGTACTTC.

At least ten counts were recorded for this clonotype. The rearrangement joins TRBV5-6 to TRBJ2-5; possibly TRBD2 for D (5 bases). The CDR3 consists of 16 residues. CDR1 is SGHDT, CDR2 YYEEEE, per germline. Trimming removed 0 bases at V and 2 bases at J, with 14 bases between. The CDR3 DNA follows: TGTGCCAGCAGCTTGGAAGGGAGTCGAGGGCAAGAGACCCAGTACTTC. Protein sequence: CASSLEGSRGQETQYF.

The V gene is TRBV4-3, the J gene TRBJ2-5; D not resolved. From germline, CDR1 is LGHNA and CDR2 YSLEER. CDR3 size: 13 residues. V was shortened by 0 bases and J by 5 bases, with 7 bases between the two germline ends. CDR3 residues: CASSQDRWETQYF. For the CDR3, the DNA is TGCGCCAGCAGCCAAGATAGGTGGGAGACCCAGTACTTC.

This clonotype has more than one count but fewer than ten. The chain is built from TRBV20-1 and TRBJ2-7; perhaps TRBD2 as D (5 bases). This CDR3 has 12 amino acids. The germline V and J ends were trimmed by 7 bases and 6 bases, with 16 bases remaining between them. CDR1 and CDR2 from the germline V gene are DFQATT and SNEGSKA (reference sequence). The CDR3 sequence is CSVSSLSGEQYF. The DNA for the CDR3 is TGCAGTGTCTCTAGCCTCTCCGGCGAGCAGTACTTC.

The genes are TRBV27 and TRBJ1-2; D is ambiguous. From germline, CDR1 is MNHEY and CDR2 SMNVEV (reference sequence). V was clipped by 6 bases and J by 4 bases, with 15 bases between them. The CDR3 runs to 14 residues. The CDR3 region has the DNA TGTGCCAGCAGACCCCCCCGGAGCCCCTATGGCTACACCTTC. It codes for CASRPPRSPYGYTF.

This clonotype was counted at least ten times. The CDR3 sequence is CATSDHLGRSEETQYF. CDR3 bases: TGTGCCACCAGTGACCATCTTGGCAGATCCGAAGAGACCCAGTACTTC. The V gene is TRBV24-1, the J gene TRBJ2-5; D remains unclear. This CDR3 contains 16 residues. Germline-derived CDR1 and CDR2 are KGHDR and SFDVKD. V lost 4 bases, J lost 3 bases, and 17 bases lay in between.

This clonotype has at least ten counts. The J gene is TRBJ2-7, the V gene TRBV7-9; 7 bases fit TRBD2. From germline, CDR1 is SEHNR and CDR2 FQNEAQ (reference sequence). The length of the CDR3 is 13 residues. Unmatched junction bases numbered 5, after V lost 7 bases and J lost 2 bases. Here the CDR3 reads CASTRAGTYEQYF. The CDR3 DNA reads TGTGCCAGCACCCGAGCGGGGACCTACGAGCAGTACTTC.

The chain employs TRBV6-5 and TRBJ2-7; the D is unclear. The germline gives CDR1 MNHEY, CDR2 SVGAGI. The CDR3 totals 14 residues. Trimming stripped 2 bases from V and 0 bases from J, with 8 bases between. The CDR3 loop is CASSYGQISYEQYF. The CDR3 nucleotides read TGTGCCAGCAGTTACGGGCAGATCTCCTACGAGCAGTACTTC.

The sample holds many counts of this clonotype. J is TRBJ2-7 and V is TRBV28, with 11 bases fitting TRBD1. The CDR3 consists of 16 residues. With V trimmed by 0 bases and J by 4 bases, 5 bases remained unmatched. CDR1 and CDR2 from the germline V gene are MDHEN and SYDVKM. In DNA, the CDR3 is TGTGCCAGCAGTTTATGGGGACAGGGGGGGGCTTACGAGCAGTACTTC. This sequence encodes CASSLWGQGGAYEQYF.

Ten or more counts support this clonotype. This chain joins TRBV30 and TRBJ2-3; 10 bases line up with TRBD1. The V gene end was trimmed by 7 bases and the J gene end by 4 bases; junction bases not matched to a gene: 8. CDR3 length: 14 amino acids. Looked up from germline, CDR1 is GTSNPN and CDR2 is SVGIG (reference sequence). The CDR3 loop reads CALPGTGDPDTQYF. The DNA of the CDR3 is TGTGCCTTGCCCGGGACAGGGGATCCAGATACGCAGTATTTT.

The chain recombines TRBV20-1 with TRBJ2-1; D is uncertain. Germline V gene data show CDR1 as DFQATT and CDR2 as SNEGSKA (reference sequence). The CDR3 is 13 amino acids. Trimming removed 6 bases at V and 4 bases at J, with 13 bases between. The CDR3 loop is CSAALASYNEQFF. CDR3 coding DNA: TGCAGTGCCGCATTGGCATCATACAATGAGCAGTTCTTC.

In its sample, this clonotype was seen once. The chain recombines TRBV30 with TRBJ1-1; no reliable D call. CDR1 GTSNPN and CDR2 SVGIG come from the germline V gene (reference sequence). V was clipped by 2 bases and J by 0 bases, with 16 bases between them. The CDR3 runs 16 residues. CDR3 in DNA: TGTGCCTGGAGTAAACCCCCCCCGGTTGTGAACACTGAAGCTTTCTTT. Its protein product is CAWSKPPPVVNTEAFF.

This clonotype has at least ten counts. The chain is built from TRBV7-2 and TRBJ2-7; D remains ambiguous. This CDR3 is built from 12 residues. V lost 5 bases and J 5 bases, leaving 10 bases between the germline ends. Per the germline V gene, CDR1 is SGHTA and CDR2 is FQGNSA. CDR3 in amino acids: CASSPYSDEQYF. CDR3 DNA sequence: TGTGCCAGCAGCCCCTACAGTGACGAGCAGTACTTC.